This T cell receptor (beta chain) was sequenced for a study of blood T cell repertoires in COVID-19. Study as a whole: Researchers got acute and convalescent COVID-19 samples from the United States, Italy and Spain. T cells, B-cell-depleted T cells, or PBMCs supplied cDNA or gDNA.

In germline, CDR1 is SEHNR, CDR2 FQNEAQ (reference sequence). This CDR3 region has 17 residues. V shed 1 base, J shed 2 bases, and the junction held 7 bases outside the gene matches. Original methodology: Amplification with reference gene primers provided the estimates of nucleated cell counts. Some clones are missing from TCRdb's copy, which holds only in-frame ones; the method was immunoSEQ multiplex PCR. For V, J and clone size, that table is used; D and trimming come from the DNA. The table has tens of thousands of clones, around 80% seen once; the top ten hold almost 7%. This TCR came from a man aged 50-59 years with active or convalescent COVID-19. The sequencing sample was made of peripheral blood. V gene TRBV7-9 combines with J gene TRBJ1-5; 8 bases line up with TRBD1. CDR3 loop: CASSLGRGQGGNQPQHF. Here the CDR3 DNA reads TGTGCCAGCAGCTTAGGCAGGGGGCAAGGGGGCAATCAGCCCCAGCATTTT.